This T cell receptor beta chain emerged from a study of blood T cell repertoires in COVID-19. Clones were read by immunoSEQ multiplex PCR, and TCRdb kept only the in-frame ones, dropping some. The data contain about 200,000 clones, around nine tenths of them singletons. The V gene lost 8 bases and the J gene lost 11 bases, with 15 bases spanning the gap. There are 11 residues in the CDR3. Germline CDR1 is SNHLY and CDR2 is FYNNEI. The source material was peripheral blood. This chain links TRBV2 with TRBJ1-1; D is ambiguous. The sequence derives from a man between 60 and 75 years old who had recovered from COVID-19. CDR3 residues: CASAGRVGAFF. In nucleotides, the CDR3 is TGTGCCAGCGCTGGGCGGGTGGGGGCTTTCTTT.